The present T cell receptor (beta chain) was sequenced within a study of shared clonotypes between healthy human individuals. Findings and caveats of the study: Among several donors, about 4.6% of naive CD4 clonotypes were found in common. It was the few donors that limited the genetic and exposure-history diversity represented.

The naive CD8 fraction comprised CD45RO-negative cells positively selected for CCR7 and excluded terminally differentiated effector memory CD45RA+ cells. The CDR3 is 13 residues long. CDR1 and CDR2 (germline): ENHRY, SYGVKD. Trimming at V came to 5 bases and at J to 3 bases, leaving 3 bases not matched to a gene. About this clone itself: The antigen is unknown.

The study ran the assay at deep level. Data came from immunoSEQ multiplex PCR; TCRdb stores just in-frame clones and leaves some out. The sample contains nearly 2 million clones, less than 95% of which appear only once. The receptor was isolated from a man between 18 and 29 years old in good health. Input material: naive CD8+ T cells sorted from blood. V is TRBV10-3 and J is TRBJ2-7, with 8 bases aligning to TRBD1. The CDR3 spells CAISPGTGYEQYF. CDR3 DNA: TGTGCCATCAGTCCGGGGACAGGCTACGAGCAGTACTTC.